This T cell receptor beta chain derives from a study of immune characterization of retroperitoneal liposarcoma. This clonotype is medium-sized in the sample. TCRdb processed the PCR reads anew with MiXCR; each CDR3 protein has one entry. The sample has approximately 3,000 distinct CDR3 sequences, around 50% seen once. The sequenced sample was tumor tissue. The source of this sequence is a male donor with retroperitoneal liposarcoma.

CDR3 loop: CASSPGGVDEQYF. CDR3 bases: TGTGCCAGCAGCCCGGGGGGGGTTGACGAGCAGTACTTC. The gene calls are TRBV7-6 and TRBJ2-7, with 8 positions matching TRBD2. This CDR3 region has 13 residues. The V and J ends lost 5 bases and 5 bases, in that order; junction bases with no gene match: 5. Germline CDR1 reads SGHVS; CDR2 reads FNYEAQ.